This entry describes one TCR beta chain. What it binds is not known. It was at deep level that the assay was run. Each subset's genomic DNA was shared equally among a number of immunoSEQ plates. Profiling relied on immunoSEQ multiplex PCR, and the TCRdb table lists in-frame clones only, not all of them. The repertoire holds about 600,000 clones, with approximately 97% as singletons. The data were obtained in a study of shared clonotypes between healthy human individuals. Study conclusions and caveats: In having few donors, the study represented limited genetic and exposure-history diversity. Estimated richness values were generally larger in naive subsets than in memory subsets.

CDR1 is SGHAT, CDR2 FQNNGV, per germline. The CDR3 consists of 17 residues. With V trimmed by 0 bases and J by 3 bases, 7 bases remained unmatched. The rearrangement joins TRBV11-2 to TRBJ2-3, with 9 bases identical to TRBD1. The source of this sequence is a woman aged 25-40 years in good health. The sequenced sample consisted of naive CD4+ T cells sorted from blood. The sample's subset: CD45RA+ positively selected. CDR3 in amino acids: CASSLDPTGQGTDTQYF. In DNA form, the CDR3 reads TGTGCCAGCAGCTTAGATCCCACGGGACAGGGTACAGATACGCAGTATTTT.